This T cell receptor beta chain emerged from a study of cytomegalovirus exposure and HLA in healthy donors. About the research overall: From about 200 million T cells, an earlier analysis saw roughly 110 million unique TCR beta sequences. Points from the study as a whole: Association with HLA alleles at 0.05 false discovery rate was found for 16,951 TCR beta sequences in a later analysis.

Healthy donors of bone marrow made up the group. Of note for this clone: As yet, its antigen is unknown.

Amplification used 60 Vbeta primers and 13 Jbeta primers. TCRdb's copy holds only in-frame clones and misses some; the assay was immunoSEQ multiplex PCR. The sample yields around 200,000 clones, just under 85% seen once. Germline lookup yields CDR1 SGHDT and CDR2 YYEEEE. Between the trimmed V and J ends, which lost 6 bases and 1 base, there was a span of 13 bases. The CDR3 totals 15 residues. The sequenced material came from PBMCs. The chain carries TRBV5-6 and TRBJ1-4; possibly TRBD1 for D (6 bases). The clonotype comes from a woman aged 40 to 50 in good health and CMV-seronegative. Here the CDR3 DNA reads TGTGCCAGCAAAGGACAGTCAGGAACTAATGAAAAACTGTTTTTT. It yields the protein CASKGQSGTNEKLFF.